These 4 T cell receptor beta chains came from one sample sequenced in a study of blood T cells in healthy people across ages. A second 7 to 11 cycle PCR used barcoded and J-beta primers. TCRdb processed the 5' RACE reads anew with MiXCR; each CDR3 protein has one entry. Here the sample spans hundreds of thousands of distinct CDR3 sequences, 36% being singletons. The sample consisted of blood. The receptor source for this set is a young man in good health.

CDR3 residues: CASSFGVSYNEQFF. The CDR3 nucleotides are TGTGCCAGCAGCTTCGGGGTCTCCTACAATGAGCAGTTCTTC. The rearrangement uses TRBV11-2 and TRBJ2-1; tentatively, D is TRBD2 (5 bases). CDR1 is SGHAT, CDR2 FQNNGV, per germline. Between the trimmed V and J ends, which lost 3 bases and 0 bases, there was a span of 6 bases. The CDR3 sequence is 14 residues long.

This chain links TRBV12-3 or TRBV12-4 with TRBJ1-4, with 7 bases fitting TRBD1. Trimming cost V 10 bases and J 8 bases; bases outside gene matches: 13. The CDR3 has 14 residues. The CDR3 loop reads CATHTQGFGEKLFF. As DNA, the CDR3 is TGTGCCACCCATACACAGGGGTTTGGGGAAAAACTGTTTTTT.

The V gene is TRBV4-2, the J gene TRBJ1-5, with D uncertain. CDR1 is LGHNA and CDR2 is YNFKEQ in the germline V gene. V was trimmed by 1 base and J by 6 bases, leaving 10 bases between them. There are 14 residues in the CDR3. The CDR3 DNA reads as TGTGCCAGCAGCCAAGGTGGAGGTATTCAGCCCCAGCATTTT. Encoded protein: CASSQGGGIQPQHF.

Turning to this clonotype: The junction differs from germline at one of its ends, possibly a read error. The chain couples TRBV12-3 or TRBV12-4 to TRBJ2-5, with 7 bases identical to TRBD1. The CDR3 totals 14 residues. The DNA for the CDR3 is TGTGCCGGCAGCCCCACAGGGGCTCAAGAGACCCAGTACTTC. Residues: CAGSPTGAQETQYF.